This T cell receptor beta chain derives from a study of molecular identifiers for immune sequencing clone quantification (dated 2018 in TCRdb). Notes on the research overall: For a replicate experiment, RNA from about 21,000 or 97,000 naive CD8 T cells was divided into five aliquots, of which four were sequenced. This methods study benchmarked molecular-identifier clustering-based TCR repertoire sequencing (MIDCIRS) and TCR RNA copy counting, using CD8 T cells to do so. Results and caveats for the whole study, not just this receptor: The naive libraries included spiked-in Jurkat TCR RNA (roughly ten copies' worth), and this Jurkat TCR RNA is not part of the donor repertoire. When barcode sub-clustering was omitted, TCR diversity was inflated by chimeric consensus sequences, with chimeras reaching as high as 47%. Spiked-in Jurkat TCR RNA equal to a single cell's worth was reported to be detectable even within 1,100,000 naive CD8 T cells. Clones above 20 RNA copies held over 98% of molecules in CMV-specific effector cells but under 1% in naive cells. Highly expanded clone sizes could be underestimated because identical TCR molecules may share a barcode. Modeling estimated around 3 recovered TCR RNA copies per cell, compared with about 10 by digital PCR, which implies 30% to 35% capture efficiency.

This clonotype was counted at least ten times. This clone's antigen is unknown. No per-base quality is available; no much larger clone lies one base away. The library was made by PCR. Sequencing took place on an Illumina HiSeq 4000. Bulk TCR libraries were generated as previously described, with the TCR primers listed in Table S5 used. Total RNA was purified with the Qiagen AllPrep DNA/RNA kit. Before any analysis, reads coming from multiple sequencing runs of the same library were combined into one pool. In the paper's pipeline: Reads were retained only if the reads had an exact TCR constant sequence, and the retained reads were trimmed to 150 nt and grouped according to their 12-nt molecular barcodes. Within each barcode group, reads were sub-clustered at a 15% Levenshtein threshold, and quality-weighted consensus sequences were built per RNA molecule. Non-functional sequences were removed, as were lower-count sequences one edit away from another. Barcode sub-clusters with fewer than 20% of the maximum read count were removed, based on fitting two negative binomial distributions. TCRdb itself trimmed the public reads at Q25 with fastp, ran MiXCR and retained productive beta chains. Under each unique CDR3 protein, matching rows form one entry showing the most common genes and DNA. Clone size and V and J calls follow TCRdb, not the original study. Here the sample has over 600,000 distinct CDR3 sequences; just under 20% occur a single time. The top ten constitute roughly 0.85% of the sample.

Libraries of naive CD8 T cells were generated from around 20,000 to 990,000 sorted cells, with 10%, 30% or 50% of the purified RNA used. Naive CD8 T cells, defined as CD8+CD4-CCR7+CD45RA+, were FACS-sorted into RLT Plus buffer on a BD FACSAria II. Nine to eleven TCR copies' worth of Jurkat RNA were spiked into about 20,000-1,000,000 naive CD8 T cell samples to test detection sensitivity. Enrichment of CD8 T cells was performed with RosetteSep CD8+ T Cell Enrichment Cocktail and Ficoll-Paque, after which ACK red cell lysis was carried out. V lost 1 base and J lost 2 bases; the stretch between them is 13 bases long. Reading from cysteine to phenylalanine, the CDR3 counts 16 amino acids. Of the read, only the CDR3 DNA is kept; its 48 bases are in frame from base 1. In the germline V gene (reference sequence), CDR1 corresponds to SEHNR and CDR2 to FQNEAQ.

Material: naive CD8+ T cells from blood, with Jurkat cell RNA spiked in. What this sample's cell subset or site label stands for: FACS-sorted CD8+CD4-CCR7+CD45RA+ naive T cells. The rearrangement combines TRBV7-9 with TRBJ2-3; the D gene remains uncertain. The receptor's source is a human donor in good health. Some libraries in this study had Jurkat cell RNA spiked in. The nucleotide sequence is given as TGTGCCAGCAGCTTAGTAGAAGCAGCGAACACAGATACGCAGTATTTT. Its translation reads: CASSLVEAANTDTQYF.